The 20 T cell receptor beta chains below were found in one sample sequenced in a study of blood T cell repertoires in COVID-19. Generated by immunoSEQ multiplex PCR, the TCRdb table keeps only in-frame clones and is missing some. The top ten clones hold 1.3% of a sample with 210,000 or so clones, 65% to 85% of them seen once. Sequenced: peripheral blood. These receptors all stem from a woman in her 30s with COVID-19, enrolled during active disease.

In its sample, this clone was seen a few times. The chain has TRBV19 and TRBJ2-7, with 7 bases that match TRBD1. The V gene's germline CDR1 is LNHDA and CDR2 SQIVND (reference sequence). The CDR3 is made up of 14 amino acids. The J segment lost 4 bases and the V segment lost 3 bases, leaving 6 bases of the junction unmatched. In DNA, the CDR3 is TGTGCCAGTAGTATCTCGCAGGGACAGTACGAGCAGTACTTC. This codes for CASSISQGQYEQYF.

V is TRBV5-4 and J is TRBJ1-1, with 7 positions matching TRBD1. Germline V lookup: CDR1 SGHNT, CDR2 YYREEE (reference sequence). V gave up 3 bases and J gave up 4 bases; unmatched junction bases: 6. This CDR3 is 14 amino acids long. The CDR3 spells CASSYDRVLTEAFF. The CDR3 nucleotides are TGTGCCAGCAGCTATGACAGGGTGCTCACTGAAGCTTTCTTT.

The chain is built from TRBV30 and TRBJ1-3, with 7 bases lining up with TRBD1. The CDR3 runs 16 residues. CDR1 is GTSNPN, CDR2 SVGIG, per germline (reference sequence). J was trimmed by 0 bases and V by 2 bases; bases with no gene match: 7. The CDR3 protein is CAWSLGQASSGNTIYF. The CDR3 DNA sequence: TGTGCCTGGAGTTTAGGACAGGCCTCCTCTGGAAACACCATATATTTT.

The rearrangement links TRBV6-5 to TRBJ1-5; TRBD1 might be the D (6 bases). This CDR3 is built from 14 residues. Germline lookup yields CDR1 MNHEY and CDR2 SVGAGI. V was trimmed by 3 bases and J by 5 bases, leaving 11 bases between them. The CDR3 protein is CASSYTGSDQPQHF. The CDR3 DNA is TGTGCCAGCAGTTATACAGGGTCGGATCAGCCCCAGCATTTT.

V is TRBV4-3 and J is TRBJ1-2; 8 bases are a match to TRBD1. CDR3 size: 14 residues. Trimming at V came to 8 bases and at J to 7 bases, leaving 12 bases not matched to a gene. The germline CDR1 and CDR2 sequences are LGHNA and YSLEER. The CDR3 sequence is CASRSHQGAIGYTF. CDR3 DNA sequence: TGCGCCAGCCGCTCACATCAGGGGGCAATTGGCTACACCTTC.

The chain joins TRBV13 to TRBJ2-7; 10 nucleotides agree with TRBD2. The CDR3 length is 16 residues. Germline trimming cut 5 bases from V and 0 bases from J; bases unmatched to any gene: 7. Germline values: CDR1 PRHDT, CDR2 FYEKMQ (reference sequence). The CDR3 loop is CASSLRTSGLSYEQYF. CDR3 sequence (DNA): TGTGCCAGCAGCCTCCGGACTAGCGGCCTCTCCTACGAGCAGTACTTC.

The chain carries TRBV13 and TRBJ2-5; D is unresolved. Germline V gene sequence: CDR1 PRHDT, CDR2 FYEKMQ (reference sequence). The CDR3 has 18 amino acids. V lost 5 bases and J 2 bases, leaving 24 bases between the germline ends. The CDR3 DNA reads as TGTGCCAGCAGCCCAGTTCTTCTACAGAGCAGGAAACAAGAGACCCAGTACTTC. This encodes CASSPVLLQSRKQETQYF.

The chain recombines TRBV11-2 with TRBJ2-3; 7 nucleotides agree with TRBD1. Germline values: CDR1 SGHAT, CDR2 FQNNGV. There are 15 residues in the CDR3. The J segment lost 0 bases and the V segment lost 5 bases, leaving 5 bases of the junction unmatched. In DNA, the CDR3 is TGTGCCAGCAGCCCGGGACAGTTAAGCACAGATACGCAGTATTTT. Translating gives CASSPGQLSTDTQYF.

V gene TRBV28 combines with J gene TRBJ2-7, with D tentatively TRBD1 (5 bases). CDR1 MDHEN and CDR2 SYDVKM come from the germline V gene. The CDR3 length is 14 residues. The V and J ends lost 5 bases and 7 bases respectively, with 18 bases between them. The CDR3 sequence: CASSQIAGAGEQYF. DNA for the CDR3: TGTGCCAGCAGTCAGATTGCAGGAGCAGGGGAGCAGTACTTC.

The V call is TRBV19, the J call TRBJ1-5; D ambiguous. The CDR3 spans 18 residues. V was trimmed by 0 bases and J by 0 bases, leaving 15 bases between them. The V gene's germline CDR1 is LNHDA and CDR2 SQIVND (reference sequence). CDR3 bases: TGTGCCAGTAGTATAGATCTGGAAAGCGTTTATAGCAATCAGCCCCAGCATTTT. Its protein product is CASSIDLESVYSNQPQHF.

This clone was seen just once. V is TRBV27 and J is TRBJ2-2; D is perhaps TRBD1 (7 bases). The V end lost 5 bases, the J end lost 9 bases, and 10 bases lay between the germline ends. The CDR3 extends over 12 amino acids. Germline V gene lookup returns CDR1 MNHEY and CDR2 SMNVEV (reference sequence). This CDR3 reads CASSAGGRELFF. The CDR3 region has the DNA TGTGCCAGCAGTGCAGGGGGGCGGGAGCTGTTTTTT.

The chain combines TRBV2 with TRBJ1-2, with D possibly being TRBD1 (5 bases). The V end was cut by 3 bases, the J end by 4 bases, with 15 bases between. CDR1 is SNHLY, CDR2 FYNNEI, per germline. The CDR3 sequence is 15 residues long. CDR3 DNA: TGTGCCAGCAGTGATGCCCCCGGGACTACCTATGGCTACACCTTC. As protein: CASSDAPGTTYGYTF.

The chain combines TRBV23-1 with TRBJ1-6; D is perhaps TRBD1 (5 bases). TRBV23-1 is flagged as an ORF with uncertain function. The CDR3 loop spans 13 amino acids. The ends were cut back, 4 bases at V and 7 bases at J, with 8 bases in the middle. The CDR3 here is CASSPGGNSPLHF. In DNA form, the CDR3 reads TGCGCCAGCAGTCCCGGGGGGAATTCACCCCTCCACTTT.

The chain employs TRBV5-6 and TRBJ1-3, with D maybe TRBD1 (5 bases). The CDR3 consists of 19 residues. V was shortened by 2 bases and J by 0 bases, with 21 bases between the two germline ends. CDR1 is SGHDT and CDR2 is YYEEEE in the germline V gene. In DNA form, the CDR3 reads TGTGCCAGCAGCTTCTTCGATCACAGGAACTCTGGCTCTGGAAACACCATATATTTT. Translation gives CASSFFDHRNSGSGNTIYF.

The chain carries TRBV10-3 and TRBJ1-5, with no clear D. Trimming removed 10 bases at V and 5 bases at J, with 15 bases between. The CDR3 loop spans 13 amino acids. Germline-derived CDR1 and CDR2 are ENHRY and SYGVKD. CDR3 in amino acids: CASARGEDQPQHF. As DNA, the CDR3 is TGTGCCAGCGCCCGCGGGGAGGATCAGCCCCAGCATTTT.

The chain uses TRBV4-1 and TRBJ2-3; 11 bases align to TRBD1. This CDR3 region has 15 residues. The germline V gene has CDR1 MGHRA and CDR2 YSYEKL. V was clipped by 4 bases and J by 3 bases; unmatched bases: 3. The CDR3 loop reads CASSRGTGGTDTQYF. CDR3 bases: TGCGCCAGCAGCCGCGGGACAGGGGGTACAGATACGCAGTATTTT.

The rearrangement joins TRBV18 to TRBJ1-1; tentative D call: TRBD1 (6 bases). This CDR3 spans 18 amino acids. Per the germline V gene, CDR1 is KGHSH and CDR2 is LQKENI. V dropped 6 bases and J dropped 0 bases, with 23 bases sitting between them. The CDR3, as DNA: TGTGCCAGCTCCCCTTGGGTCGGGGGGGCTAACATGAACACTGAAGCTTTCTTT. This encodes CASSPWVGGANMNTEAFF.

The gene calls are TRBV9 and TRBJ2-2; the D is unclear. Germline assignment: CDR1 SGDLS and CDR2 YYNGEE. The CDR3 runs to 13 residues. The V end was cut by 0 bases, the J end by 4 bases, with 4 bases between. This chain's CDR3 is CASSVAFTGELFF. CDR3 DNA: TGTGCCAGCAGCGTAGCCTTCACCGGGGAGCTGTTTTTT.

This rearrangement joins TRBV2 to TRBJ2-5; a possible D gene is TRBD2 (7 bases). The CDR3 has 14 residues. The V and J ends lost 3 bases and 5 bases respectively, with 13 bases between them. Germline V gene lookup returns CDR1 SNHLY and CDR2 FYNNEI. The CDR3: CASSDRGGQETQYF. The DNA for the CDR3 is TGTGCCAGCAGTGATAGGGGGGGGCAGGAGACCCAGTACTTC.

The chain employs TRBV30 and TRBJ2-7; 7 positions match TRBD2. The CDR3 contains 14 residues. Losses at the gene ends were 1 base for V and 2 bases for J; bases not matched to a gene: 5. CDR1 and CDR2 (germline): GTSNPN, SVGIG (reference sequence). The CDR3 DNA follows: TGTGCCTGGAGTGCCCTAGCGGCCCCCTACGAGCAGTACTTC. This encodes CAWSALAAPYEQYF. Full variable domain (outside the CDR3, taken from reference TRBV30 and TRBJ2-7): SQTIHQWPATLVQPVGSPLSLECTVEGTSNPNLYWYRQAAGRGLQLLFYSVGIGQISSEVPQNLSASRPQDRQFILSSKKLLLSDSGFYLCAWSALAAPYEQYFGPGTRLTVT.